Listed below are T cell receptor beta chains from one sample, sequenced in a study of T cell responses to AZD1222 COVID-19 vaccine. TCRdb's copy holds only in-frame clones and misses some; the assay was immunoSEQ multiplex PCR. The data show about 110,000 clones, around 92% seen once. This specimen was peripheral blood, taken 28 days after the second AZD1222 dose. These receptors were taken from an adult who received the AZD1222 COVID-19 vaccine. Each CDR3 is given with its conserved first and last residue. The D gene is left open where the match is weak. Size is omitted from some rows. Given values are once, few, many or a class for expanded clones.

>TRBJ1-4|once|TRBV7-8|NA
TGTGCCAGCAGCTCCGGGGTGGGGGATAATGAAAAACTGTTTTTT
CASSSGVGDNEKLFF
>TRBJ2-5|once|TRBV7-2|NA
TGTGCCAGCAGCCTCGGGAGCAGGGGGGAGACCCAGTACTTC
CASSLGSRGETQYF
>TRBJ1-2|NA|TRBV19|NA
TGTGCCAGTAGTATATTCGGGGACGATGGCTATGGCTACACCTTC
CASSIFGDDGYGYTF
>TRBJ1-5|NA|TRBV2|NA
TGTGCCAGCAGTGAATTGGGAGGAAGGAGCAATCAGCCCCAGCATTTT
CASSELGGRSNQPQHF
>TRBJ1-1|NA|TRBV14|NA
TGTGCCAGCAGCCCTACAAAGGGCTGGGGTGAAGCTTTCTTT
CASSPTKGWGEAFF
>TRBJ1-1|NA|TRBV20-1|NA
TGCAGTGCTGAAATCAACACTGAAGCTTTCTTT
CSAEINTEAFF
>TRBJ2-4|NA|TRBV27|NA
TGTGCCAGCAGTTCTGATACGCTAGCCAAAAACATTCAGTACTTC
CASSSDTLAKNIQYF
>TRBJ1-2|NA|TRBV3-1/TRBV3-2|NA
TGTGCCAGCAGCGCCATCTTTCAGGGGCGAGACTATGGCTACACCTTC
CASSAIFQGRDYGYTF
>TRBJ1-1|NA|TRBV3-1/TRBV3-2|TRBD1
TGTGCCAGCAGCCAAGATCGATTGGGGACAGGGTACACTGAAGCTTTCTTT
CASSQDRLGTGYTEAFF
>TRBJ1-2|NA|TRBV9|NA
TGTGCCAGCAGCGTAGATGTTCGGCCACTCCATTTATATGGCTACACCTTC
CASSVDVRPLHLYGYTF
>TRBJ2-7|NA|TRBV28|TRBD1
TGTGCCAGCAGTCTCCCCGCGGGACAGGGTGGTTACGAGCAGTACTTC
CASSLPAGQGGYEQYF
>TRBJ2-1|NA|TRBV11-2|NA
TGTGCCAGCAGCCGAAGTGGGCCGAGGGGTTACAATGAGCAGTTCTTC
CASSRSGPRGYNEQFF
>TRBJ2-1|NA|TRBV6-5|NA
TGTGCCAGCAGTTTGCGGACAGCCGGGTCCGTCAATGAGCAGTTCTTC
CASSLRTAGSVNEQFF
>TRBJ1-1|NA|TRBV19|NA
TGTGCCACCTCACAGGGTGGCACTGAAGCTTTCTTT
CATSQGGTEAFF
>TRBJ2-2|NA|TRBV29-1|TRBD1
TGCAGCGCATCCGGGACAGGGAACACCGGGGAGCTGTTTTTT
CSASGTGNTGELFF
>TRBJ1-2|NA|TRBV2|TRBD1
TGTGCCAGCAGGAGGACAGGAGCCGACTATGGCTACACCTTC
CASRRTGADYGYTF
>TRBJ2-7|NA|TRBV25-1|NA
TGTGCCAGCAGTGAATTGGTTGGCGAGCAGTACTTC
CASSELVGEQYF
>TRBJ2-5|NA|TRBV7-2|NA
TGTGCCAGCAGCTTAGTATATTGGGGAGAGGAGACCCAGTACTTC
CASSLVYWGEETQYF
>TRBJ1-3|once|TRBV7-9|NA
TGTGCCAGCAGCTTTTATCAGGGTGACACCATATATTTT
CASSFYQGDTIYF
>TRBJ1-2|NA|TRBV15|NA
TGTGCCACCAGCAGATTCCCGAGCCCAGGGGCTACACTATCCTATGGCTACACCTTC
CATSRFPSPGATLSYGYTF
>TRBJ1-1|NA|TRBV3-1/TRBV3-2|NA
TGTGCCAGCAGCCACCAGGGTAAGAACACTGAAGCTTTCTTT
CASSHQGKNTEAFF
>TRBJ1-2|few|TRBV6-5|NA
TGTGCCAGCAATACCTTAGCATTGGGGGGCTACACCTTC
CASNTLALGGYTF
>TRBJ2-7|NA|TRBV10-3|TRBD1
TGTGCCACCTGGGACAGCTCCTACGAGCAGTACTTC
CATWDSSYEQYF
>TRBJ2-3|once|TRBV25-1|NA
TGTGCCAGCAGTGAATTGGGGGGGCGTAAGACAGATACGCAGTATTTT
CASSELGGRKTDTQYF
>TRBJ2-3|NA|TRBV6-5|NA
TGTGCCAGCAGTTACTCTCCCAACACAGATACGCAGTATTTT
CASSYSPNTDTQYF
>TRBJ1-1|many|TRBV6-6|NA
TGTGCCAGCACCACACAGGGTGTAGGAACTGAAGCTTTCTTT
CASTTQGVGTEAFF
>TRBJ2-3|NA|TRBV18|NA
TGTGCCAGCTCCCGAGGGGACTCGGGCACAGATACGCAGTATTTT
CASSRGDSGTDTQYF
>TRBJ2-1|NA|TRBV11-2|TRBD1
TGTGCCAGCAGCTTAAGCGGACAGGGGGCGGTGAATCCCTACAATGAGCAGTTCTTC
CASSLSGQGAVNPYNEQFF
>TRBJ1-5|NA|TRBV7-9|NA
TGTGCCAGCAGCTTAACAGGGAGTAGCAATCAGCCCCAGCATTTT
CASSLTGSSNQPQHF
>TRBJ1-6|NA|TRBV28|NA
TGTGCCAGCAGTGTTGGGGGGGGGCAGATTACCTATAATTCACCCCTCCACTTT
CASSVGGGQITYNSPLHF
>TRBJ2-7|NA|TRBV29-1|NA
TGCAGCGTTGCCTCCTTCAAACCGGCGTACGAGCAGTACTTC
CSVASFKPAYEQYF
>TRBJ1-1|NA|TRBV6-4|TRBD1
TGTGCCAGCTCAAGACAGGGGGTGAACACTGAAGCTTTCTTT
CASSRQGVNTEAFF
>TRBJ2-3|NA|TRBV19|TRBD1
TGTGCCAGTAGTATCAACAGGGGAGTGGTTGGGGATACGCAGTATTTT
CASSINRGVVGDTQYF
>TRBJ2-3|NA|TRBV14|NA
TGTGCCAGCAGCAAGATCGGCGGGGCGGGAGATACGCAGTATTTT
CASSKIGGAGDTQYF
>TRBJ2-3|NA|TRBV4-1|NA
TGCGCCAGCAGCCAAAGCCCTCAATACACAGATACGCAGTATTTT
CASSQSPQYTDTQYF
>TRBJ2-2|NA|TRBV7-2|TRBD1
TGTGCCAGCAGCTTTCTAGGACAGGGGGCGTCCGGGGAGCTGTTTTTT
CASSFLGQGASGELFF
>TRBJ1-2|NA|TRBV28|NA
TGTGCCAGCAGTTTAGGTTCCCCGACAGATAACTATGGCTACACCTTC
CASSLGSPTDNYGYTF